This is a list of T cell receptor beta chains from one sample in a study of CD8 T cells in Susac syndrome. TCRdb reprocessed the immunoSEQ multiplex PCR reads via MiXCR and lists one record per CDR3 protein. The sample carries 140,000 to 150,000 distinct CDR3 sequences, approximately 95% recorded once. The material sequenced was CD4+ T cells from PBMCs. The receptors come from a human donor in good health. CDR3s include the opening cysteine and the closing phenylalanine or tryptophan. The order of the fields is J gene, V gene, CDR3 length, CDR3 protein.

>TRBJ1-2|TRBV25-1|14
CASSEPGRDYGYTF
>TRBJ2-6|TRBV7-6|15
CASSARRTGANVLTF
>TRBJ2-5|TRBV7-2|17
CASSPRTPTRMKETQYF
>TRBJ2-1|TRBV7-2|12
CASSLLSGRWFF
>TRBJ2-6|TRBV20-1|13
CSAHRAGANVLTF
>TRBJ2-1|TRBV30|17
CARSHGTSGRNYNEQFF
>TRBJ2-5|TRBV12-3/TRBV12-4|13
CASSPRGGETQYF
>TRBJ2-1|TRBV5-1|15
CASKTGLELSDEQFF
>TRBJ2-7|TRBV5-1|17
CASSMGGVRTSSYEQYF
>TRBJ2-1|TRBV20-1|15
CSARDSGRGVNEQFF
>TRBJ1-5|TRBV18|15
CASSPGTGLGQPQHF
>TRBJ1-1|TRBV3-1|11
CASSQGEWAFF
>TRBJ2-7|TRBV12-3/TRBV12-4|15
CASSPTGGFLYEQYF
>TRBJ1-5|TRBV6-2/TRBV6-3|14
CASSYRAGDHPQHF
>TRBJ2-1|TRBV10-3|14
CAISGGTSEAEQFF
>TRBJ2-2|TRBV3-1|13
CASSQGLVGELFF
>TRBJ2-3|TRBV27|15
CASRTSGRARDTQYF
>TRBJ2-1|TRBV11-2|20
CASSPKHWGRSGSRLSEQFF